This is a list of T cell receptor beta chains from one sample in a study of shared clonotypes between healthy human individuals. TCRdb's copy holds only in-frame clones and misses some; the assay was immunoSEQ multiplex PCR. This table holds hundreds of thousands of clones, approximately 95% found once. What was sequenced was naive CD8+ T cells sorted from blood. The receptors come from a woman aged 30 to 39 in good health. Both conserved end residues are part of each CDR3. Fields, in order: CDR3 DNA, CDR3 protein, clone size, D gene, J gene, V gene. D genes are given only for firm matches. Clone size appears in some rows only: once, few, many, or a class for an expanded clone.

TGTGCCAGCAGATGGGACAGAGAAGAGACCCAGTACTTC,CASRWDREETQYF,once,TRBD1,TRBJ2-5,TRBV7-9
TGTGCCAGCAGGGATAGCGGGATCTATGAGCAGTTCTTC,CASRDSGIYEQFF,-,TRBD2,TRBJ2-1,TRBV27
TGTGCCAGCAGCTTAACCGACGCCCCCTACGAGCAGTACTTC,CASSLTDAPYEQYF,-,-,TRBJ2-7,TRBV9
TGTGCCAGCAGTCCCCGGACAGGGGGAATCTCTGGGGCCAACGTCCTGACTTTC,CASSPRTGGISGANVLTF,-,TRBD1,TRBJ2-6,TRBV27
TGCAGCGTCGCTTTTCCTATAGATACGCAGTATTTT,CSVAFPIDTQYF,-,-,TRBJ2-3,TRBV29-1
TGTGCCAGCAGAAATACCAATGAGCAGTTCTTC,CASRNTNEQFF,-,-,TRBJ2-1,TRBV7-9
TGTGCCAGCAGCTTAAGGACAGGGGAAGTTGCAACTAATGAAAAACTGTTTTTT,CASSLRTGEVATNEKLFF,-,TRBD1,TRBJ1-4,TRBV5-6
TGTGCCAGCAGCGTAGAAGCAGCGCACTCTGGGGCCAACGTCCTGACTTTC,CASSVEAAHSGANVLTF,-,-,TRBJ2-6,TRBV9
TGTGCCAGCAGCCCTCGAGGCGGGAGCATTTACAATGAGCAGTTCTTC,CASSPRGGSIYNEQFF,-,TRBD2,TRBJ2-1,TRBV7-9
TGTGCCAGCACCATGGTTCAGAGCGATGAGCAGTTCTTC,CASTMVQSDEQFF,-,-,TRBJ2-1,TRBV2
TGTGCCAGCAGAAGGGGGAACGAAAAACTGTTTTTT,CASRRGNEKLFF,-,-,TRBJ1-4,TRBV27
TGCGCCAGCAGCCAAGCTGCAGGGACAGGGATTCGCGAGCAGTACTTC,CASSQAAGTGIREQYF,-,TRBD1,TRBJ2-7,TRBV4-1
TGTGCCAGCGAGGGAATGGGCAATCAGCCCCAGCATTTT,CASEGMGNQPQHF,-,-,TRBJ1-5,TRBV2
TGTGCCAGTAGTTGGACGGCAATGAACACTGAAGCTTTCTTT,CASSWTAMNTEAFF,-,-,TRBJ1-1,TRBV19